This T cell receptor (beta chain) was identified in a study of cytomegalovirus exposure and HLA in healthy donors. Regarding the study as a whole: It emerged from a later analysis that several of the most significant clusters appeared to be linked to common viral pathogens. Later, an analysis showed that TCR beta chains associated with HLA were more clonally expanded than others that were equally common.

In regard to this clone: The antigen is undetermined.

The PCR ran on 60 Vbeta and 13 Jbeta primers. Assay used: immunoSEQ multiplex PCR; TCRdb lists only in-frame clones, some missing. The sample includes 150,000 to 200,000 clones, about 80% of them seen just once. There are 14 residues in the CDR3. CDR1 is SGHRS, CDR2 YFSETQ, per germline. After removal of 3 bases from V and 6 bases from J, the junction contained 8 bases not matched to a gene. V and J are TRBV5-1 and TRBJ2-7; 8 bases are a match to TRBD1. The sequence was obtained from a middle-aged man in good health and CMV-seronegative. The material sequenced was PBMCs. The CDR3 protein is CASSSGQAQAEQYF. In DNA form, the CDR3 reads TGCGCCAGCAGCTCGGGACAGGCCCAGGCCGAGCAGTACTTC.